Following are 17 T cell receptor beta chains from one sample sequenced in a study of stem cell transplantation in POMP-related autoinflammatory disease. Only in-frame clones appear in the TCRdb table, and some are missing; sequencing was by immunoSEQ multiplex PCR. The sample lists nearly 550 clones; around 88% were seen once. The source material was CD4+ follicular helper T cells (Tfh) from PBMCs, sampled before stem cell transplantation. These receptors all stem from a human donor with POMP-related autoinflammation and immune dysregulation (PRAID).

The chain links TRBV9 to TRBJ2-3; D perhaps matches TRBD1 (5 bases). CDR1 and CDR2 (germline): SGDLS, YYNGEE. V was clipped by 2 bases and J by 5 bases, with 12 bases between them. This CDR3 contains 14 residues. The CDR3 DNA is TGTGCCAGCAGCGTCGGCAGGGTTGAAGATACGCAGTATTTT. Translation gives CASSVGRVEDTQYF.

This chain links TRBV7-2 with TRBJ1-1; D may be TRBD1 (5 bases). V was shortened by 1 base and J by 1 base, with 7 bases between the two germline ends. CDR1 is SGHTA, CDR2 FQGNSA, per germline. The CDR3 contains 14 residues. The chain's CDR3 is CASSLGQGNTEAFF. In nucleotides, the CDR3 is TGTGCCAGCAGCTTAGGTCAGGGGAACACTGAAGCTTTCTTT.

The chain has TRBV5-4 and TRBJ2-6, with D uncertain. The V end lost 0 bases, the J end lost 2 bases, and 0 bases lay between the germline ends. The CDR3 length is 13 residues. Germline CDR1 reads SGHNT; CDR2 reads YYREEE (reference sequence). Here the CDR3 DNA reads TGTGCCAGCAGCTTGGCTGGGGCCAACGTCCTGACTTTC. This sequence encodes CASSLAGANVLTF.

This sequence joins TRBV5-1 and TRBJ2-2, with 7 bases matching TRBD1. With V trimmed by 4 bases and J by 2 bases, 5 bases remained unmatched. Per germline, CDR1 SGHRS and CDR2 YFSETQ. CDR3 length: 15 amino acids. This CDR3 is CASSIRDSNTGELFF. The CDR3 DNA is TGCGCCAGCAGCATCCGGGACAGTAACACCGGGGAGCTGTTTTTT.

The chain couples TRBV7-8 to TRBJ1-2; the match to TRBD1 covers 10 bases. The trim removed 5 bases at V and 2 bases at J, leaving 5 bases unmatched. In germline, CDR1 is SGHVS, CDR2 FQNEAQ. The CDR3 is 15 amino acids. The CDR3 region has the DNA TGTGCCAGCAGCGGACCGGGACAGGGGAACTATGGCTACACCTTC. Its protein is CASSGPGQGNYGYTF.

The rearrangement joins TRBV5-1 to TRBJ2-3; 8 positions agree with TRBD1. This CDR3 contains 15 residues. From germline, CDR1 is SGHRS and CDR2 YFSETQ. With 1 base clipped from V and 1 base from J, the junction kept 2 bases outside the gene matches. The CDR3 region has the DNA TGCGCCAGCAGCTTGTTGGGACAGGGCACAGATACGCAGTATTTT. It is translated as CASSLLGQGTDTQYF.

The chain has TRBV5-1 and TRBJ1-6; the match to TRBD1 covers 9 bases. The germline gives CDR1 SGHRS, CDR2 YFSETQ. Trimming removed 0 bases from V and 10 bases from J; junction bases left unmatched: 8. The CDR3 loop spans 16 amino acids. CDR3: CASSLAPGQGGSPLHF. The CDR3 DNA reads as TGCGCCAGCAGCTTGGCCCCGGGACAGGGAGGCTCACCCCTCCACTTT.

The V and J genes are TRBV10-2 and TRBJ2-3, with 9 bases that match TRBD2. Germline loops: CDR1 WSHSY, CDR2 SAAADI. V gave up 6 bases and J gave up 3 bases; unmatched junction bases: 10. This CDR3 spans 16 amino acids. The CDR3 loop reads CASRPVAGVETDTQYF. DNA for the CDR3: TGCGCCAGCAGGCCCGTAGCGGGAGTGGAAACAGATACGCAGTATTTT.

The V and J genes are TRBV5-8 and TRBJ2-1; no firm D call. From germline, CDR1 is SGHTS and CDR2 YDEGEE. This CDR3 is built from 13 residues. Trimming removed 0 bases at V and 9 bases at J, with 10 bases between. CDR3 loop: CASSLGLFAEQFF. The CDR3 region has the DNA TGTGCCAGCAGCTTGGGGCTATTTGCTGAGCAGTTCTTC.

CDR3 nucleotide sequence: TGTGCCAGCAGCGCCGGGACGGCTAACTATGGCTACACCTTC. It codes for CASSAGTANYGYTF. The genes are TRBV9 and TRBJ1-2, with D possibly matching TRBD1 (5 bases). V gave up 3 bases and J gave up 0 bases, with 9 bases separating them. From germline, CDR1 is SGDLS and CDR2 YYNGEE. CDR3 length: 14 residues.

The J gene is TRBJ2-7, the V gene TRBV5-1, with 7 bases fitting TRBD1. The trim removed 0 bases at V and 1 base at J, leaving 1 base unmatched. CDR1 is SGHRS and CDR2 is YFSETQ in the germline V gene. This CDR3 has 14 residues. The CDR3 is CASSLDRGSYEQYF. The CDR3 DNA reads TGCGCCAGCAGCTTGGACAGGGGATCCTACGAGCAGTACTTC. The whole variable domain, remainder taken from reference TRBV5-1 and TRBJ2-7, is KAGVTQTPRYLIKTRGQQVTLSCSPISGHRSVSWYQQTPGQGLQFLFEYFSETQRNKGNFPGRFSGRQFSNSRSEMNVSTLELGDSALYLCASSLDRGSYEQYFGPGTRLTVT.

The chain joins TRBV6-5 to TRBJ2-7; weak D call: TRBD2 (5 bases). This CDR3 comprises 15 residues. Trimming cost V 5 bases and J 5 bases, with 19 bases left between them. Germline CDR1 is MNHEY and CDR2 is SVGAGI. This CDR3 is CASSPGVGRLNEQYF. The CDR3 DNA sequence: TGTGCCAGCAGTCCCGGGGTAGGCCGTCTCAACGAGCAGTACTTC.

The chain is built from TRBV11-1 and TRBJ2-3; 12 bases map to TRBD2. This CDR3 spans 18 amino acids. V trimming: 2 bases; J trimming: 1 base; junction bases outside the gene matches: 7. CDR1 is SGHAT, CDR2 FQDESV, per germline (reference sequence). This chain's CDR3 is CASSLRARLAGGTDTQYF. The CDR3 nucleotides are TGTGCCAGCAGCTTAAGGGCGCGACTAGCGGGAGGCACAGATACGCAGTATTTT.

The chain employs TRBV5-1 and TRBJ2-5; D is unclear. The CDR3 runs 13 residues. V was clipped by 0 bases and J by 2 bases, with 5 bases between them. The germline V gene encodes CDR1 SGHRS and CDR2 YFSETQ. The CDR3 DNA is TGCGCCAGCAGCTTGGCACGACAAGAGACCCAGTACTTC. The encoded protein is CASSLARQETQYF.

The DNA of the CDR3 is TGTGCCAGCAGCGTAGGTAACTATGGCTACACCTTC. It yields the protein CASSVGNYGYTF. This chain connects TRBV9 to TRBJ1-2, with D hard to call. Germline V CDR1 and CDR2: SGDLS, YYNGEE. The CDR3 is 12 residues long. Trimming left V 0 bases short and J 1 base short, with 1 base between.

The chain couples TRBV10-3 to TRBJ2-1, with a possible D match to TRBD1 (5 bases). CDR1 and CDR2 from the germline V gene are ENHRY and SYGVKD. Trimming removed 2 bases at V and 6 bases at J, with 14 bases between. The CDR3 is 15 residues long. Here the CDR3 reads CAISEPRARGNEQFF. The CDR3 bases are TGTGCCATCAGTGAGCCACGGGCTAGGGGCAATGAGCAGTTCTTC.

The chain recombines TRBV5-5 with TRBJ2-3, with unresolved D. Germline V gene sequence: CDR1 SGHKS, CDR2 YYEKEE (reference sequence). V dropped 3 bases and J dropped 2 bases, with 4 bases sitting between them. The CDR3 is made up of 12 amino acids. Here the CDR3 DNA reads TGTGCCAGCAGCTCCCACACAGATACGCAGTATTTT. It specifies CASSSHTDTQYF. Based on the CDR3 plus reference TRBV5-5 and TRBJ2-3, the full variable domain is DAGVTQSPTHLIKTRGQQVTLRCSPISGHKSVSWYQQVLGQGPQFIFQYYEKEERGRGNFPDRFSARQFPNYSSELNVNALLLGDSALYLCASSSHTDTQYFGPGTRLTVL.